This TCR beta chain was found in a study of response to subunit inactivated influenza vaccine. Study findings and constraints: The study's authors posited that every seasonal influenza vaccination enlists few new T cells.

The V gene lost 1 base and the J gene lost 2 bases, with 12 bases spanning the gap. This CDR3 is built from 15 residues. The germline CDR1 and CDR2 sequences are SGHRS and YFSETQ. This clonotype was found many times. What it binds is not known. TCRdb itself ran the RT-PCR reads through MiXCR, one entry per CDR3 protein. The sample has over 150,000 distinct CDR3 sequences; roughly 10% are singletons. The chain joins TRBV5-1 to TRBJ2-5; D is ambiguous. The sequenced sample was non-naive T cells sorted from PBMCs, obtained roughly 48 days after vaccination. The clonotype comes from a man aged 45 to 65 who received an inactivated influenza vaccine. The CDR3 DNA is TGCGCCAGCAGCTTGCAGGCACAGCCTCAAGAGACCCAGTACTTC. It translates to CASSLQAQPQETQYF.